A selection of T cell receptor beta chains follows, all from one sample in a study of control samples from healthy donors and cancer patients. Profiling relied on immunoSEQ multiplex PCR, and the TCRdb table lists in-frame clones only, not all of them. The repertoire holds roughly 450,000 clones, with more than 80% as singletons. Sample: PBMCs. Receptor source: a man in his forties or fifties with head and neck cancer. The CDR3 runs from the conserved cysteine through the conserved F or W. The D gene is left open where the match is weak. A clone size is listed for some rows: how often the clone was seen (once, few, many), or a class if it is expanded.

j_call: TRBJ2-1; clone_size: NA; v_call: TRBV14; d_call: TRBD2; cdr3_nt: TGTGCCAGCAGCCCTCTAGCGGGGGGGGTCAATGAGCAGTTCTTC; cdr3_aa: CASSPLAGGVNEQFF
j_call: TRBJ2-7; clone_size: NA; v_call: TRBV5-4; d_call: NA; cdr3_nt: TGTGCCAGCAGCTTGGGCGGGGGCCCTACCTACGAGCAGTACTTC; cdr3_aa: CASSLGGGPTYEQYF
j_call: TRBJ2-1; clone_size: NA; v_call: TRBV4-2; d_call: TRBD2; cdr3_nt: TGTGCCAGCAGCCTTGGACTAGTTAATGAGCAGTTCTTC; cdr3_aa: CASSLGLVNEQFF
j_call: TRBJ2-7; clone_size: NA; v_call: TRBV28; d_call: NA; cdr3_nt: TGTGCCAGCCTTCTTTCCGGGCTCACCTCTCCCTACGAGCAGTACTTC; cdr3_aa: CASLLSGLTSPYEQYF
j_call: TRBJ2-7; clone_size: once; v_call: TRBV27; d_call: NA; cdr3_nt: TGTGCCAGCAGCCCCCAAGGGGACACCTCCTATAAGCAGTACTTC; cdr3_aa: CASSPQGDTSYKQYF
j_call: TRBJ2-7; clone_size: NA; v_call: TRBV7-2; d_call: TRBD1; cdr3_nt: TGTGCCAGCAGCTTAGGACAGGGGGCGAACTACGAGCAGTACTTC; cdr3_aa: CASSLGQGANYEQYF
j_call: TRBJ1-1; clone_size: NA; v_call: TRBV7-2; d_call: NA; cdr3_nt: TGTGCCAGCAGCGCCGTCTCAGGATACACTGAAGCTTTCTTT; cdr3_aa: CASSAVSGYTEAFF
j_call: TRBJ2-2; clone_size: NA; v_call: TRBV6-5; d_call: TRBD2; cdr3_nt: TGTGCCAGCAGAGGACTAGCGGACACCGGGGAGCTGTTTTTT; cdr3_aa: CASRGLADTGELFF
j_call: TRBJ2-5; clone_size: NA; v_call: TRBV28; d_call: NA; cdr3_nt: TGTGCCAGCAGTTTAGGTGTGTCCAGGGGAAAGGAGACCCAGTACTTC; cdr3_aa: CASSLGVSRGKETQYF
j_call: TRBJ1-1; clone_size: NA; v_call: TRBV9; d_call: NA; cdr3_nt: TGTGCCAGCAGCCCCCTCTCCTTTGCTGAAGCTTTCTTT; cdr3_aa: CASSPLSFAEAFF
j_call: TRBJ2-2; clone_size: once; v_call: TRBV6-5; d_call: NA; cdr3_nt: TGTGCCAGTCCTCCGCCAGGGTTTTCCGGGGAGCTGTTTTTT; cdr3_aa: CASPPPGFSGELFF
j_call: TRBJ1-1; clone_size: NA; v_call: TRBV7-9; d_call: NA; cdr3_nt: TGTGCCAGCAGCGAACAGGGTTTGAACACTGAAGCTTTCTTT; cdr3_aa: CASSEQGLNTEAFF
j_call: TRBJ2-3; clone_size: NA; v_call: TRBV7-3; d_call: NA; cdr3_nt: TGTGCCAGCAGCAGACTAGTTCGGAGCACAGATACGCAGTATTTT; cdr3_aa: CASSRLVRSTDTQYF
j_call: TRBJ2-7; clone_size: NA; v_call: TRBV19; d_call: NA; cdr3_nt: TGTGCCAGTAGTGCGGGGCGAGGACGGTCCTACGAGCAGTACTTC; cdr3_aa: CASSAGRGRSYEQYF
j_call: TRBJ1-3; clone_size: NA; v_call: TRBV29-1; d_call: NA; cdr3_nt: TGCAGCGTTGAATCGGGGACGGACACCATATATTTT; cdr3_aa: CSVESGTDTIYF
j_call: TRBJ1-1; clone_size: NA; v_call: TRBV4-2; d_call: TRBD1; cdr3_nt: TGTGCCAGCAGCCGGCCGGGACAGCACACTGAAGCTTTCTTT; cdr3_aa: CASSRPGQHTEAFF
j_call: TRBJ2-5; clone_size: once; v_call: TRBV2; d_call: TRBD2; cdr3_nt: TGTGCCAGCAGGCCCGAGAGGTGGGGGGGTCAAGAGACCCAGTACTTC; cdr3_aa: CASRPERWGGQETQYF
j_call: TRBJ1-1; clone_size: once; v_call: TRBV19; d_call: NA; cdr3_nt: TGTGCCAGTAGTATTAGGAACACTGAAGCTTTCTTT; cdr3_aa: CASSIRNTEAFF
j_call: TRBJ2-2; clone_size: NA; v_call: TRBV7-9; d_call: NA; cdr3_nt: TGTGCCAGCAGCTTGGACGGGAGGCTGTTTTTT; cdr3_aa: CASSLDGRLFF
j_call: TRBJ2-3; clone_size: NA; v_call: TRBV5-5; d_call: TRBD1; cdr3_nt: TGTGCCAGCAGCCCGACAGGGTCTAGCACAGATACGCAGTATTTT; cdr3_aa: CASSPTGSSTDTQYF
j_call: TRBJ2-7; clone_size: NA; v_call: TRBV30; d_call: TRBD1; cdr3_nt: TGTGCCTGGAGTAGGGACAGTAACTACGAGCAGTACTTC; cdr3_aa: CAWSRDSNYEQYF
j_call: TRBJ2-2; clone_size: NA; v_call: TRBV7-8; d_call: NA; cdr3_nt: TGTGCCAGCAGCTTGAGGAGACCCGATACCGGGGAGCTGTTTTTT; cdr3_aa: CASSLRRPDTGELFF
j_call: TRBJ2-3; clone_size: NA; v_call: TRBV29-1; d_call: NA; cdr3_nt: TGCAGCGTTGCGGGCAGGGTTAGAGATACGCAGTATTTT; cdr3_aa: CSVAGRVRDTQYF
j_call: TRBJ1-2; clone_size: NA; v_call: TRBV15; d_call: NA; cdr3_nt: TGTGCCACCAGCAGACCGGCGTCGGGCTACACCTTC; cdr3_aa: CATSRPASGYTF
j_call: TRBJ1-1; clone_size: NA; v_call: TRBV2; d_call: NA; cdr3_nt: TGTGCCAGCAGTGTCAGGGAAGGCACTGAAGCTTTCTTT; cdr3_aa: CASSVREGTEAFF
j_call: TRBJ2-1; clone_size: once; v_call: TRBV24-1; d_call: NA; cdr3_nt: TGTGCCACCAGAAGAACCGGGACCGAAAGCGGTGAGCAGTTCTTC; cdr3_aa: CATRRTGTESGEQFF
j_call: TRBJ2-5; clone_size: NA; v_call: TRBV9; d_call: TRBD1; cdr3_nt: TGTGCCAGCAGCGTAACTAGGGGGCGCGGGGAGACCCAGTACTTC; cdr3_aa: CASSVTRGRGETQYF
j_call: TRBJ1-6; clone_size: NA; v_call: TRBV14; d_call: NA; cdr3_nt: TGTGCCAGCAGCCAAGAGGGCGTCACCCTCCACTTT; cdr3_aa: CASSQEGVTLHF
j_call: TRBJ2-7; clone_size: NA; v_call: TRBV5-6; d_call: NA; cdr3_nt: TGTGCCAGCAGCCGGACATCGAGCTACGAGCAGTACTTC; cdr3_aa: CASSRTSSYEQYF